The rows below give T cell receptor beta chains drawn from one sample of a study of T-cell memory formation after mild COVID-19. TCRdb ran MiXCR on the 5' RACE reads and lists one entry per CDR3 protein. This table holds under 550,000 distinct CDR3 sequences, more than 15% found once. Sequences were obtained from PBMCs or a T cell subset sorted from them (not recorded which). These receptor sequences come from a man aged 18 to 30 who had mild COVID-19 (a few samples of this study predate the infection). Cell type and time point are not known. CDR3s include the opening cysteine and the closing phenylalanine or tryptophan. The D gene is left open where the match is weak. Some rows have no size entry. The others give once, few or many, or a class for an expanded clone.

j_call | clone_size | d_call | v_call | cdr3_nt | cdr3_aa
TRBJ2-2 | - | - | TRBV12-5 | TGTGCTAGTGGTTTGGCGATACGGCCCGGGGAGCTGTTTTTT | CASGLAIRPGELFF
TRBJ1-2 | - | TRBD1 | TRBV20-1 | TGCAGTGCTAGATCCGGGTTCGGGACAGGGACCTCCCAGAACTATGGCTACACCTTC | CSARSGFGTGTSQNYGYTF
TRBJ2-3 | few | - | TRBV29-1 | TGCAGCGTTGAACTCCCGGGGAGCACAGATACGCAGTATTTT | CSVELPGSTDTQYF
TRBJ1-2 | - | - | TRBV7-9 | TGTGCCAGCAGCCCTATTGGGACCTGGTATGGCTACACCTTC | CASSPIGTWYGYTF
TRBJ1-4 | - | TRBD1 | TRBV12-3/TRBV12-4 | TGTGCCAGCAGTACCCGCCTCCCTCGACAGGGTAGGAATGAAAAACTGTTTTTT | CASSTRLPRQGRNEKLFF
TRBJ1-1 | - | - | TRBV7-2 | TGTGCCAGCAGCACCCAGGGACTCTACACTGAAGCTTTCTTT | CASSTQGLYTEAFF
TRBJ1-5 | few | - | TRBV6-1 | TGTGCCAGCAGTGAAGCGGGGGGGGACAATCAGCCCCAGCATTTT | CASSEAGGDNQPQHF
TRBJ2-5 | - | TRBD1 | TRBV12-3/TRBV12-4 | TGTGCCAGCACTCCGGGACAGGGGTTCGGGGAGACCCAGTACTTC | CASTPGQGFGETQYF
TRBJ2-5 | - | TRBD2 | TRBV15 | TGTGCCACCAGGGGACTAGCGGGGAAGGAGACCCAGTACTTC | CATRGLAGKETQYF
TRBJ1-6 | few | - | TRBV5-6 | TGTGCCAGCAGCCCAGGGGAAGGACGGTCACCCCTCCACTTT | CASSPGEGRSPLHF
TRBJ2-3 | few | TRBD1 | TRBV6-5 | TGTACTTCGGGACAGGGTTCAGATACGCAGTATTTT | CTSGQGSDTQYF
TRBJ1-1 | - | - | TRBV5-1 | TGCGCCAGCAGCTCCGGGACGGATATAAACACTGAAGCTTTCTTT | CASSSGTDINTEAFF
TRBJ1-2 | few | - | TRBV21-1 | TGTGCCAGCAGCAAATGTGGTCACCTCTACACCTTC | CASSKCGHLYTF
TRBJ2-3 | - | - | TRBV9 | TGTGCCAGCAGCGTAGATGGACAGCCCAGCACAGATACGCAGTATTTT | CASSVDGQPSTDTQYF
TRBJ2-7 | - | - | TRBV20-1 | TGCAGTGCTAGAGATCGTCGGAACTCCTACGAGCAGTACTTC | CSARDRRNSYEQYF
TRBJ2-4 | - | TRBD2 | TRBV7-2 | TGTGCCAGCAGCTTAACAGCGGGGGTCCAAAACATTCAGTACTTC | CASSLTAGVQNIQYF
TRBJ2-1 | - | TRBD1 | TRBV18 | TGTGCCAGCTCACCACCGGGGACAGGGTACAATGAGCAGTTCTTC | CASSPPGTGYNEQFF
TRBJ2-7 | few | - | TRBV7-9 | TGTGCCAGCAGCCAAGAGAGGTACGAGCAGTACTTC | CASSQERYEQYF
TRBJ1-2 | few | TRBD1 | TRBV12-3/TRBV12-4 | TGTGCCAGCAGTTTAGGCAGGGGGCTTGGCTACACCTTC | CASSLGRGLGYTF
TRBJ2-3 | few | TRBD2 | TRBV20-1 | TGCAGTGCTTTAGCGGGGGAGCCAGATACGCAGTATTTT | CSALAGEPDTQYF
TRBJ2-5 | - | - | TRBV5-4 | TGTGCCAGCAGCTCTGGGGGGCAGGGCAGAGGGGAGACCCAGTACTTC | CASSSGGQGRGETQYF
TRBJ2-3 | - | - | TRBV11-2 | TGTGCCAGAAGCTTACTCTCGATACGCCAGAGCACAGATACGCAGTATTTT | CARSLLSIRQSTDTQYF
TRBJ1-1 | - | - | TRBV21-1 | TGTGCCAGCAGCAAGGGGCTGGGACAGGGTTGGACTGAAGCTTTCTTT | CASSKGLGQGWTEAFF
TRBJ1-1 | few | TRBD1 | TRBV6-5 | TGTGCCAGCAGTTACTCGATGGCAGGGGGGACTGAAGCTTTCTTT | CASSYSMAGGTEAFF